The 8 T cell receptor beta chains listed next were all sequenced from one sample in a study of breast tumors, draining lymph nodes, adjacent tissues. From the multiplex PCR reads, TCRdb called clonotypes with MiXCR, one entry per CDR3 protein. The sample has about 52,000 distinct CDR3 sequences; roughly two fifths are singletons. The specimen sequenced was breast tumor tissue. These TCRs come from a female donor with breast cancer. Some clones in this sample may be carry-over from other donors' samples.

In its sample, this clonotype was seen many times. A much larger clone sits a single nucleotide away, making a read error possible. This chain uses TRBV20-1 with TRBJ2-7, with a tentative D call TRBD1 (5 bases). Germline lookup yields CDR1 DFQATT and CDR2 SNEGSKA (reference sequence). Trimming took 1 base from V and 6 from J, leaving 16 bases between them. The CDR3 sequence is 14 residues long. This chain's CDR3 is CSARVFRASAEQYF. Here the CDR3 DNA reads TGCAGTGCTAGAGTTTTCAGGGCCAGCGCCGAGCAGTACTTC.

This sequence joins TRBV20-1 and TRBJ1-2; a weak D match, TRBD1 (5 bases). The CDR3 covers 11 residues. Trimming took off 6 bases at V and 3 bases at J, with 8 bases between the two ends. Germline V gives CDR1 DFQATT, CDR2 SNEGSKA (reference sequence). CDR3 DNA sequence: TGCAGTGCCGAGACAGACTATGGCTACACCTTC. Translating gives CSAETDYGYTF.

The CDR3 loop reads CASSTRDSTDTQYF. The CDR3 bases are TGTGCCAGCAGCACCCGGGACAGCACAGATACGCAGTATTTT. The chain joins TRBV25-1 to TRBJ2-3, with D possibly called TRBD1 or TRBD2 (5 bases each). Germline V CDR1 and CDR2: MGHDK, SYGVNS. There are 14 residues in the CDR3. V was clipped by 6 bases and J by 0 bases, with 10 bases between them.

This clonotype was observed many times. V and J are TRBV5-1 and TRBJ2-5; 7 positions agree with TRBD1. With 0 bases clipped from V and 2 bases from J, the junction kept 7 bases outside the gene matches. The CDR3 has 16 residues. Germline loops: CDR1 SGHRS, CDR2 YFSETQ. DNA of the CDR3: TGCGCCAGCAGCTTGGCCTTCGGGACAGTACAAGAGACCCAGTACTTC. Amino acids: CASSLAFGTVQETQYF.

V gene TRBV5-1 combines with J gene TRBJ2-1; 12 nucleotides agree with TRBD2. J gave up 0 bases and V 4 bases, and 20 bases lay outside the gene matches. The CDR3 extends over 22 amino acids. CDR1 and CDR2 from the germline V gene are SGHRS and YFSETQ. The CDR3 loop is CASSETAIGLAGCRGSYNEQFF. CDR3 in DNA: TGCGCCAGCAGCGAGACTGCAATTGGACTAGCGGGATGCCGGGGCTCCTACAATGAGCAGTTCTTC.

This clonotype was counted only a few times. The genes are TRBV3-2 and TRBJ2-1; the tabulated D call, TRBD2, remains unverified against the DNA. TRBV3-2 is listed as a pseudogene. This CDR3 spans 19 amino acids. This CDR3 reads CASSQEIVWEGLQWGEQFF. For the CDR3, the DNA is TGTGCCAGCAGCCAAGAGATTGTGTGGGAGGGTTTACAATGGGGGGAGCAGTTCTTC.

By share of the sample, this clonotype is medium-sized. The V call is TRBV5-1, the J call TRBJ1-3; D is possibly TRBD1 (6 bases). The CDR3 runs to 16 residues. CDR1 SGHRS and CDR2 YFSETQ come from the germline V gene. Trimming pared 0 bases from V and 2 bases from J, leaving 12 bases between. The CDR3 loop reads CASSLDGTMPGNTIYF. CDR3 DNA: TGCGCCAGCAGCTTGGACGGGACAATGCCTGGAAACACCATATATTTT.

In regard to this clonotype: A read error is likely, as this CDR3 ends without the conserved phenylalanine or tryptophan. CDR3 sequence reads: CASNFRGLSYEQYL. CDR3 bases: TGTGCCAGCAACTTCCGAGGGCTCTCCTACGAGCAGTACCTC. V is TRBV7-2 and J is TRBJ2-7; D possibly corresponds to TRBD2 (5 bases). The CDR3 runs 14 residues. Germline V CDR1 and CDR2: SGHTA, FQGNSA. V was clipped by 7 bases and J by 0 bases, with 13 bases between them.